This TCR beta chain was identified in a study of blood T cell repertoires in COVID-19. Turning to the study itself: PBMCs, B-cell-depleted T cells, or T cells provided the cDNA or gDNA that made up the material.

CDR1 is SGHRS and CDR2 is YFSETQ in the germline V gene. The length of the CDR3 is 13 residues. Trimming left V 2 bases short and J 4 bases short, with 9 bases between. Per the authors' pipeline: Nucleated cell number was recorded as an estimate derived from reference gene primer amplification. This table comes from immunoSEQ multiplex PCR, and its TCRdb copy is limited to in-frame clones, with some not included. V and J calls and clone size are copied from that table; D and trimming were computed from the DNA. The data hold 250,000 or so clones, with nearly 90% observed a single time. Followed over time, Seattle patients had been enrolled while infection was active.

This sequence originates from a woman aged 60-75 years with COVID-19, enrolled during active disease. This chain connects TRBV5-1 to TRBJ2-5; a weak D match, TRBD2 (6 bases). The specimen sequenced was peripheral blood. CDR3 loop: CASSFGGGETQYF. CDR3 in DNA: TGCGCCAGCAGCTTCGGGGGTGGAGAGACCCAGTACTTC.